This T cell receptor beta chain was sequenced during a study of blood T cells in healthy people across ages. Aged roughly 6 to 90, donors were systemically healthy Caucasians from Russia. The total RNA that was extracted per sample amounted to at least 6 micrograms. The CDR3 covers 13 residues. The V and J ends lost 5 bases and 5 bases respectively, with 12 bases between them. Germline V gene sequence: CDR1 SGHVS, CDR2 FQNEAQ. In its sample, this clonotype was seen many times. Its target is unknown. Study observations and caveats: With unsorted PBMCs, a conclusive comparison of naive versus antigen-experienced cells was not possible. Relative to aged donors, long-lived donors carried more naive CD4+ cells and displayed higher diversity.

A second PCR, run for about 6 to 11 cycles, used a sample-barcoded 5' primer plus a J-beta primer mix. TCRdb called the 5' RACE reads again in MiXCR, with one record for every CDR3 protein. The data show 700,000 to 850,000 distinct CDR3 sequences, roughly 40% seen once. The gene calls are TRBV7-8 and TRBJ2-5; D is possibly TRBD1 (5 bases). The specimen was blood. The receptor comes from a man aged 18 to 29 in good health. The CDR3 protein is CASSLGAVETQYF. For the CDR3, the DNA is TGTGCCAGCAGCCTTGGGGCCGTCGAGACCCAGTACTTC.